Presented here are 24 T cell receptor beta chains from one specimen sequenced in a study of blood T cell repertoires in COVID-19. Only in-frame clones appear in the TCRdb table, and some are missing; sequencing was by immunoSEQ multiplex PCR. The table includes about 200,000 clones, 86% detected once. Input material: peripheral blood. The receptor source for this set is a woman in her 70s with acute or convalescent COVID-19.

The chain uses TRBV7-2 and TRBJ2-2; tentative D call: TRBD1 (6 bases). The ends were cut back, 3 bases at V and 5 bases at J, with 13 bases in the middle. In germline, CDR1 is SGHTA, CDR2 FQGNSA. The CDR3 is 15 residues long. The CDR3 loop reads CASSFSGGRTGELFF. The CDR3 coding sequence is TGTGCCAGCAGCTTTTCTGGGGGCCGTACCGGGGAGCTGTTTTTT.

The chain employs TRBV15 and TRBJ2-7; D unresolved. Germline-derived CDR1 and CDR2 are LNHNV and YYDKDF (reference sequence). The V gene lost 0 bases and the J gene lost 7 bases, with 25 bases spanning the gap. The CDR3 has 18 residues. CDR3 protein: CATSRDRRAFSGVEEQYF. Written as DNA, the CDR3 is TGTGCCACCAGCAGAGATCGTCGCGCGTTCAGTGGAGTAGAAGAGCAGTACTTC.

The J gene is TRBJ2-3, the V gene TRBV9; D possibly corresponds to TRBD2 (6 bases). The CDR3 consists of 15 residues. The ends were cut back, 3 bases at V and 3 bases at J, with 14 bases in the middle. The germline V gene encodes CDR1 SGDLS and CDR2 YYNGEE. Written as DNA, the CDR3 is TGTGCCAGCAGCGCCTCCGCGGGGCGGACAGATACGCAGTATTTT. Its protein product is CASSASAGRTDTQYF. Complete variable domain (other parts from reference TRBV9 and TRBJ2-3): DSGVTQTPKHLITATGQRVTLRCSPRSGDLSVYWYQQSLDQGLQFLIQYYNGEERAKGNILERFSAQQFPDLHSELNLSSLELGDSALYFCASSASAGRTDTQYFGPGTRLTVL.

The V call is TRBV7-2, the J call TRBJ2-1; no firm D call. Trimming pared 4 bases from V and 2 bases from J, leaving 6 bases between. The germline gives CDR1 SGHTA, CDR2 FQGNSA. This CDR3 is 13 amino acids long. The CDR3 DNA reads as TGTGCCAGCAGCTCCCCTCCCTACAATGAGCAGTTCTTC. Amino acids: CASSSPPYNEQFF.

This clone has just one count. This chain joins TRBV7-8 and TRBJ2-5; 12 bases are a match to TRBD2. Looked up from germline, CDR1 is SGHVS and CDR2 is FQNEAQ. V lost 5 bases, J lost 1 base, and 5 bases stayed unmatched. The CDR3 sequence is 16 residues long. The CDR3 spells CASSTLAGGRQETQYF. CDR3 coding DNA: TGTGCCAGCAGCACCCTAGCGGGAGGGCGCCAAGAGACCCAGTACTTC.

This chain joins TRBV6-5 and TRBJ2-7; 7 positions agree with TRBD1. The germline V gene encodes CDR1 MNHEY and CDR2 SVGAGI. CDR3 size: 13 residues. Germline trimming cut 6 bases from V and 5 bases from J; bases unmatched to any gene: 7. The CDR3 spells CASRPGQWHEQYF. DNA for the CDR3: TGTGCCAGCAGACCGGGACAGTGGCACGAGCAGTACTTC.

V and J are TRBV10-2 and TRBJ1-2, with 7 bases lining up with TRBD1. Germline V gene data show CDR1 as WSHSY and CDR2 as SAAADI. The ends lost 1 base at V and 6 bases at J; junction bases unmatched: 5. The CDR3 totals 14 residues. The CDR3 DNA reads as TGCGCCAGCAGTGAGTATAGGACAGGAGATGGCTACACCTTC. It specifies CASSEYRTGDGYTF.

This clone is a singleton in its sample. The chain employs TRBV6-2 or TRBV6-3 and TRBJ1-5, with 7 bases aligning to TRBD1. The J segment lost 4 bases and the V segment lost 5 bases, leaving 11 bases of the junction unmatched. The CDR3 extends over 16 amino acids. Germline CDR1 is MNHEY and CDR2 is SVGEGT. The CDR3 region is CASSLPRQGTNQPQHF. CDR3 DNA sequence: TGTGCCAGCAGTCTCCCTCGACAGGGCACAAATCAGCCCCAGCATTTT.

Worth noting for this clone: Germline is not matched at one junction end, which may reflect a read error. The rearrangement uses TRBV28 and TRBJ2-3; TRBD1 matches 9 bases. The germline V gene has CDR1 MDHEN and CDR2 SYDVKM. CDR3 length: 16 residues. The CDR3 loop is CAGSSGDRVVPDTQYF. Written as DNA, the CDR3 is TGTGCCGGCAGTTCTGGGGACAGGGTAGTCCCAGATACGCAGTATTTT.

The CDR3 DNA sequence: TGCGCCAGCAGCTCCGGGGGGCTAGGGACCTACGAGCAGTACTTC. It is translated as CASSSGGLGTYEQYF. The V and J genes are TRBV5-1 and TRBJ2-7, with TRBD2 as a possible D gene (7 bases). Germline V gene sequence: CDR1 SGHRS, CDR2 YFSETQ. V lost 3 bases to trimming and J lost 2 bases, with 15 bases between them. The CDR3 contains 15 residues.

The chain is built from TRBV4-3 and TRBJ2-7; D is perhaps TRBD1 (5 bases). Germline V gives CDR1 LGHNA, CDR2 YSLEER. V dropped 1 base and J dropped 4 bases, with 11 bases sitting between them. CDR3 length equals 14 residues. CDR3 protein: CASSQAAGLYEQYF. CDR3 nucleotide sequence: TGCGCCAGCAGCCAAGCGGCAGGGTTATACGAGCAGTACTTC.

This clone has just one count. This chain's CDR3 is CASSKAGGRSDTQYF. The CDR3 nucleotides are TGTGCCAGCTCTAAGGCGGGGGGCAGGTCAGATACGCAGTATTTT. V usage is TRBV28 and J usage is TRBJ2-3, with 8 bases matching TRBD2. Germline-derived CDR1 and CDR2 are MDHEN and SYDVKM. There are 15 residues in the CDR3. V shed 8 bases, J shed 4 bases, and the junction held 11 bases outside the gene matches. The whole variable domain, remainder taken from reference TRBV28 and TRBJ2-3, is DVKVTQSSRYLVKRTGEKVFLECVQDMDHENMFWYRQDPGLGLRLIYFSYDVKMKEKGDIPEGYSVSREKKERFSLILESASTNQTSMYLCASSKAGGRSDTQYFGPGTRLTVL.

J is TRBJ1-2 and V is TRBV7-8; D perhaps matches TRBD1 (6 bases). The V and J ends lost 4 bases and 5 bases respectively, with 14 bases between them. Germline V gene lookup returns CDR1 SGHVS and CDR2 FQNEAQ. CDR3 size: 14 residues. CDR3 nucleotides: TGTGCCAGCAGCTGGGACACGGAGGAGTATGGCTACACCTTC. Its protein is CASSWDTEEYGYTF.

This clone was recorded a few times. The chain links TRBV7-2 to TRBJ1-1, with D tentatively TRBD1 (5 bases). V lost 4 bases and J 8 bases, leaving 17 bases between the germline ends. The CDR3 length is 14 residues. Germline CDR1 SGHTA, CDR2 FQGNSA. In DNA, the CDR3 is TGTGCCAGCAGCTCCCGCGGGGGGGAAGGGGAAGCTTTCTTT. Encoded protein: CASSSRGGEGEAFF.

The gene calls are TRBV9 and TRBJ2-3, with D perhaps TRBD2 (5 bases). Trimming removed 7 bases at V and 2 bases at J, with 17 bases between. The CDR3 has 15 amino acids. The V gene's germline CDR1 is SGDLS and CDR2 YYNGEE. The CDR3 spells CASAGGASSTDTQYF. The CDR3 DNA reads as TGTGCCAGCGCCGGAGGAGCTAGCTCCACAGATACGCAGTATTTT.

A remark on this clone: Other DNA sequences from this sample encode an identical CDR3 as well. V is TRBV2 and J is TRBJ2-5, with 9 bases aligning to TRBD2. This CDR3 region has 13 residues. The germline V gene encodes CDR1 SNHLY and CDR2 FYNNEI. V dropped 5 bases and J dropped 4; count of bases not matched to a gene: 2. The CDR3 coding sequence is TGTGCCAGCAGTTTAGCGGGGGTAGAGACCCAGTACTTC. Residues: CASSLAGVETQYF.

The chain recombines TRBV6-4 with TRBJ2-1, with D possibly being TRBD2 (6 bases). V dropped 4 bases and J dropped 5 bases, with 9 bases sitting between them. This CDR3 spans 13 amino acids. Germline loops: CDR1 MRHNA, CDR2 SNTAGT. CDR3 bases: TGTGCCAGCAGTGCGGGAGAACACAATGAGCAGTTCTTC. Its protein product is CASSAGEHNEQFF.

The V gene is TRBV24-1, the J gene TRBJ2-2, with 10 bases fitting TRBD2. The junction had 4 bases not matched to a gene; V was cut back by 3 bases and J by 1 base. CDR3 length: 17 amino acids. Germline V gene data show CDR1 as KGHDR and CDR2 as SFDVKD. This chain's CDR3 is CATSDPLAGVNTGELFF. DNA of the CDR3: TGTGCCACCAGTGATCCCCTAGCGGGAGTGAACACCGGGGAGCTGTTTTTT.

The V gene is TRBV3-1 (or the pseudogene TRBV3-2), the J gene TRBJ2-7, with 8 bases identical to TRBD1. V lost 4 bases to trimming and J lost 1 base; unmatched junction nucleotides: 3. Germline CDR1 and CDR2: LGHDT and YNNKEL (reference sequence). This CDR3 spans 14 amino acids. Here the CDR3 DNA reads TGTGCCAGCAGCCCGACAGGGGTGTCCTACGAGCAGTACTTC. It yields the protein CASSPTGVSYEQYF.

The V call is TRBV18, the J call TRBJ2-6, with D possibly matching TRBD1 (6 bases). Germline V gives CDR1 KGHSH, CDR2 LQKENI. The CDR3 covers 17 residues. V was shortened by 6 bases and J by 4 bases, with 19 bases between the two germline ends. The CDR3 region has the DNA TGTGCCAGCTCGATTACAATGGGGGCGCCCGGGGCCAACGTCCTGACTTTC. Translation gives CASSITMGAPGANVLTF.

The rearrangement uses TRBV9 and TRBJ2-5, with TRBD2 matching 7 bases. CDR3 length: 17 amino acids. V lost 2 bases, J lost 5 bases, and 15 bases stayed unmatched. Germline CDR1 SGDLS, CDR2 YYNGEE. In DNA form, the CDR3 reads TGTGCCAGCAGCGTGGGTAACGACGGGACTACCCGGGAGACCCAGTACTTC. Its translation: CASSVGNDGTTRETQYF.

In its sample, this clone was seen once. V gene TRBV4-1 combines with J gene TRBJ1-1; 7 bases fit TRBD1. After removal of 5 bases from V and 5 bases from J, the junction contained 11 bases not matched to a gene. Germline CDR1 is MGHRA and CDR2 is YSYEKL. CDR3 length: 15 amino acids. CDR3 nucleotides: TGCGCCAGCAGCACCGAACAGGGGAGGAGGACTGAAGCTTTCTTT. It codes for CASSTEQGRRTEAFF.

This clone was found a few times. This chain uses TRBV5-5 with TRBJ1-1, with D possibly being TRBD1 (6 bases). CDR1 is SGHKS and CDR2 is YYEKEE in the germline V gene (reference sequence). V gave up 3 bases and J gave up 5 bases, with 17 bases separating them. The CDR3 loop spans 15 amino acids. CDR3 region: CASSWGTGTRTEAFF. CDR3 nucleotides: TGTGCCAGCAGCTGGGGAACCGGGACAAGAACTGAAGCTTTCTTT.

J is TRBJ2-5 and V is TRBV5-4, with 8 bases aligning to TRBD1. Germline V CDR1 and CDR2: SGHNT, YYREEE (reference sequence). The CDR3 totals 13 residues. Trimming cost V 4 bases and J 5 bases; bases outside gene matches: 4. CDR3 residues: CASSRQGWETQYF. The CDR3 DNA reads as TGTGCCAGCAGCCGACAGGGGTGGGAGACCCAGTACTTC.